This is a list of T cell receptor beta chains from one sample in a study of blood T cell repertoires in COVID-19. Repertoires were generated with immunoSEQ multiplex PCR, while TCRdb's copy carries only in-frame clones and drops some. In the table there are fewer than 350,000 clones, roughly nine tenths of which are singletons. Sequences were obtained from PBMCs or T cells enriched from blood (not recorded which). The origin of the receptors is a middle-aged woman who had recovered from COVID-19. CDR3s include the opening cysteine and the closing phenylalanine or tryptophan. The D gene is left open where the match is weak. Expanded clones are given a class, and other clones once, few, many or no size at all.

size: .
D: .
J: TRBJ2-3
V: TRBV7-3
CDR3: CASSPTPGVVYF
DNA: TGTGCCAGCAGCCCGACGCCCGGAGTGGTGTATTTT

size: few
D: TRBD1
J: TRBJ1-5
V: TRBV15
CDR3: CATRRQGYSNQPQHF
DNA: TGTGCCACCAGAAGACAGGGGTATAGCAATCAGCCCCAGCATTTT

size: .
D: .
J: TRBJ1-6
V: TRBV20-1
CDR3: CSASVGRAGLGSPLHF
DNA: TGCAGTGCTAGTGTCGGGAGGGCCGGTTTGGGCTCACCCCTCCACTTT

size: few
D: .
J: TRBJ2-7
V: TRBV10-1
CDR3: CASSRDSYEQYF
DNA: TGCGCCAGCTCCCGGGATTCCTACGAGCAGTACTTC

size: once
D: TRBD1
J: TRBJ1-2
V: TRBV7-2
CDR3: CASSPRPGQDNYGYTF
DNA: TGTGCCAGCAGCCCTAGACCAGGACAGGATAACTATGGCTACACCTTC

size: .
D: TRBD2
J: TRBJ2-5
V: TRBV2
CDR3: CASSEDSGSRETQYF
DNA: TGTGCCAGCAGTGAGGATAGCGGGAGCCGAGAGACCCAGTACTTC

size: .
D: .
J: TRBJ2-5
V: TRBV28
CDR3: CASSLDRGYQETQYF
DNA: TGTGCCAGCAGCCTTGACAGAGGATACCAAGAGACCCAGTACTTC

size: .
D: .
J: TRBJ1-3
V: TRBV7-2
CDR3: CASSSRSGNRGNTIYF
DNA: TGTGCCAGCAGCTCCAGATCGGGGAACCGCGGAAACACCATATATTTT

size: .
D: .
J: TRBJ2-3
V: TRBV27
CDR3: CASSAGLDTQYF
DNA: TGTGCCAGTTCGGCGGGATTAGATACGCAGTATTTT

size: .
D: TRBD1
J: TRBJ2-3
V: TRBV28
CDR3: CATALQGESDTQYF
DNA: TGTGCCACCGCCTTACAGGGGGAATCAGATACGCAGTATTTT

size: .
D: TRBD1
J: TRBJ1-1
V: TRBV6-2/TRBV6-3
CDR3: CASSYQGALTEAFF
DNA: TGTGCCAGCAGTTACCAGGGGGCTTTGACTGAAGCTTTCTTT

size: .
D: TRBD1
J: TRBJ1-3
V: TRBV27
CDR3: CASRQGTGGARGNTIYF
DNA: TGTGCCAGCAGACAGGGGACAGGGGGCGCGAGGGGAAACACCATATATTTT

size: .
D: .
J: TRBJ2-7
V: TRBV7-8
CDR3: CASIGGGRYEQYF
DNA: TGTGCCAGCATTGGTGGGGGCCGCTACGAGCAGTACTTC

size: .
D: .
J: TRBJ1-1
V: TRBV27
CDR3: CASSSTSGTEAFF
DNA: TGTGCCAGCAGTTCTACGTCAGGGACTGAAGCTTTCTTT

size: .
D: .
J: TRBJ2-5
V: TRBV5-4
CDR3: CASSFIGPGETQYF
DNA: TGTGCCAGCAGCTTCATAGGGCCGGGGGAGACCCAGTACTTC

size: .
D: .
J: TRBJ2-7
V: TRBV30
CDR3: CAWSVLRNYEQYF
DNA: TGTGCCTGGAGTGTACTACGAAACTACGAGCAGTACTTC

size: .
D: TRBD1
J: TRBJ1-1
V: TRBV28
CDR3: CASSYFRVTGDTFF
DNA: TGTGCCAGCAGTTATTTTCGAGTTACAGGGGATACTTTCTTT

size: .
D: TRBD1
J: TRBJ2-7
V: TRBV6-1
CDR3: CASSEDRGTYEQYF
DNA: TGTGCCAGCAGTGAGGACAGGGGCACCTACGAGCAGTACTTC

size: .
D: TRBD1
J: TRBJ2-7
V: TRBV4-1
CDR3: CASSRVGTVSYEQYF
DNA: TGCGCCAGCAGCCGAGTAGGGACAGTGAGCTACGAGCAGTACTTC

size: .
D: .
J: TRBJ1-3
V: TRBV7-3
CDR3: CASSFNSGNTIYF
DNA: TGTGCCAGCAGCTTCAACTCTGGAAACACCATATATTTT

size: .
D: .
J: TRBJ2-7
V: TRBV14
CDR3: CASSQVGGAEQYF
DNA: TGTGCCAGCAGCCAAGTTGGCGGGGCCGAGCAGTACTTC

size: .
D: .
J: TRBJ1-3
V: TRBV28
CDR3: CASIRGGTGNTIYF
DNA: TGTGCCAGCATTAGGGGTGGGACTGGAAACACCATATATTTT

size: .
D: .
J: TRBJ1-1
V: TRBV19
CDR3: CASTTYDRGSGLNTEAFF
DNA: TGTGCCAGTACCACATATGACAGAGGAAGCGGGCTTAACACTGAAGCTTTCTTT

size: .
D: TRBD2
J: TRBJ2-1
V: TRBV27
CDR3: CASRPTGTMSEQFF
DNA: TGTGCCAGCAGACCGACCGGGACTATGAGTGAGCAGTTCTTC

size: .
D: .
J: TRBJ1-6
V: TRBV2
CDR3: CASAPRGQSPLHF
DNA: TGTGCCAGCGCCCCACGAGGGCAATCACCCCTCCACTTT

size: .
D: TRBD1
J: TRBJ2-7
V: TRBV7-8
CDR3: CASSLQWDRARHEQYF
DNA: TGTGCCAGCAGCCTCCAGTGGGACAGGGCCAGACACGAGCAGTACTTC

size: .
D: .
J: TRBJ2-7
V: TRBV18
CDR3: CASSHSGGPVGEQYF
DNA: TGTGCCAGCTCCCACTCCGGAGGGCCGGTTGGAGAGCAGTACTTC

size: .
D: .
J: TRBJ2-5
V: TRBV11-3
CDR3: CASSPRGQETQYF
DNA: TGTGCCAGCAGCCCTCGGGGCCAAGAGACCCAGTACTTC